The next 30 T cell receptor beta chains were all read from a single sample in a study of CD4 T cell repertoires in COVID-19. The repertoire was sequenced with immunoSEQ multiplex PCR; TCRdb's copy has only in-frame clones and lacks some. The table includes approximately 79,000 clones, 83% detected once. The starting material was CD4+ T cells from peripheral blood, obtained after recovery from COVID-19. The receptors derive from a human donor who had COVID-19.

This chain uses TRBV27 with TRBJ1-1; D may be TRBD1 (5 bases). V was shortened by 4 bases and J by 1 base, with 10 bases between the two germline ends. The CDR3 has 14 residues. CDR1 and CDR2 from the germline V gene are MNHEY and SMNVEV (reference sequence). The CDR3 here is CASSWTLQNTEAFF. The CDR3 region has the DNA TGTGCCAGCAGTTGGACACTGCAGAACACTGAAGCTTTCTTT.

A single count supports this clone. The rearrangement links TRBV19 to TRBJ1-2, with 8 nucleotides matching TRBD1. The CDR3 runs to 14 residues. Unmatched junction bases numbered 6, after V lost 4 bases and J lost 5 bases. Germline CDR1 LNHDA, CDR2 SQIVND (reference sequence). The CDR3 is CASSTGQGPYGYTF. The CDR3 coding sequence is TGTGCCAGTAGTACCGGACAGGGCCCTTATGGCTACACCTTC. Full variable domain (outside the CDR3, taken from reference TRBV19 and TRBJ1-2): DGGITQSPKYLFRKEGQNVTLSCEQNLNHDAMYWYRQDPGQGLRLIYYSQIVNDFQKGDIAEGYSVSREKKESFPLTVTSAQKNPTAFYLCASSTGQGPYGYTFGSGTRLTVV.

The chain has TRBV7-3 and TRBJ2-1; 11 nucleotides match TRBD2. J lost 6 bases, V lost 5 bases, and 6 bases had no gene match. Germline V gives CDR1 SGHTA, CDR2 FQGTGA. This CDR3 is built from 15 residues. CDR3 amino acids: CASSLDSGGANEQFF. DNA for the CDR3: TGTGCCAGCAGCCTCGATAGCGGGGGGGCCAATGAGCAGTTCTTC.

The CDR3 loop is CASSLAIGGDSYNEQFF. The DNA of the CDR3 is TGTGCCAGCAGCCTAGCTATCGGGGGAGACTCCTACAATGAGCAGTTCTTC. V is TRBV5-4 and J is TRBJ2-1; perhaps TRBD2 as D (6 bases). V was pared by 4 bases and J by 0 bases, with 17 bases between. CDR1 is SGHNT, CDR2 YYREEE, per germline (reference sequence). This CDR3 region has 17 residues.

The rearrangement links TRBV2 to TRBJ2-7; D may be TRBD2 (6 bases). V gave up 4 bases and J gave up 5 bases, with 15 bases separating them. This CDR3 comprises 14 residues. Germline V CDR1 and CDR2: SNHLY, FYNNEI. This CDR3 reads CASSGSGPVHEQYF. DNA for the CDR3: TGTGCCAGCAGTGGGAGCGGGCCGGTCCACGAGCAGTACTTC.

V and J are TRBV2 and TRBJ1-1, with D unclear. In germline, CDR1 is SNHLY, CDR2 FYNNEI. This CDR3 is built from 12 residues. V gave up 11 bases and J gave up 5 bases, with 15 bases separating them. The CDR3 spells CAGLGVGTEAFF. Written as DNA, the CDR3 is TGTGCCGGTCTCGGGGTAGGGACTGAAGCTTTCTTT.

CDR3 in amino acids: CASSVGGGTSTGELFF. The CDR3 DNA sequence: TGTGCCAGCAGCGTAGGCGGGGGGACGAGCACCGGGGAGCTGTTTTTT. The genes are TRBV9 and TRBJ2-2; 8 bases are a match to TRBD2. Germline lookup yields CDR1 SGDLS and CDR2 YYNGEE. The CDR3 runs to 16 residues. V lost 0 bases, J lost 4 bases, and 5 bases stayed unmatched.

This clone was seen a single time. The chain combines TRBV18 with TRBJ1-6; no clear D gene. With 2 bases removed from V and 8 bases from J, the gap between germline ends came to 7 bases. This CDR3 region has 13 residues. Germline lookup yields CDR1 KGHSH and CDR2 LQKENI. Here the CDR3 reads CASSPVRDSPLHF. CDR3 bases: TGTGCCAGCTCACCAGTGAGGGATTCACCCCTCCACTTT.

This rearrangement joins TRBV30 to TRBJ2-7, with TRBD1 identical over 9 bases. The germline V gene has CDR1 GTSNPN and CDR2 SVGIG (reference sequence). This CDR3 has 12 residues. Unmatched junction bases numbered 1, after V lost 4 bases and J lost 3 bases. CDR3 in amino acids: CAWKDRGYEQYF. CDR3 nucleotide sequence: TGTGCCTGGAAGGACAGGGGCTACGAGCAGTACTTC.

The CDR3: CASSQIPGRGNEQYF. CDR3 bases: TGTGCCAGCAGCCAAATACCCGGTCGGGGGAACGAGCAGTACTTC. The chain recombines TRBV3-1 (or the pseudogene TRBV3-2) with TRBJ2-7, with D possibly TRBD2 on 6 matching bases. V lost 2 bases, J lost 5 bases, and 16 bases lay in between. The germline gives CDR1 LGHDT, CDR2 YNNKEL (reference sequence). The CDR3 spans 15 residues.

The genes are TRBV30 and TRBJ2-1; 7 positions agree with TRBD2. The CDR3 length is 17 residues. The germline gives CDR1 GTSNPN, CDR2 SVGIG (reference sequence). The junction had 20 bases not matched to a gene; V was cut back by 5 bases and J by 7 bases. The CDR3 loop is CAWGSSNAGEARNEQFF. The DNA for the CDR3 is TGTGCCTGGGGTTCCTCAAACGCGGGAGAAGCGAGAAATGAGCAGTTCTTC.

The chain recombines TRBV28 with TRBJ1-2; no clear D. Germline lookup yields CDR1 MDHEN and CDR2 SYDVKM. CDR3 length: 12 residues. Trimming removed 5 bases at V and 0 bases at J, with 4 bases between. The CDR3 DNA follows: TGTGCCAGCAGTCTGTCTAACTATGGCTACACCTTC. This codes for CASSLSNYGYTF.

The V call is TRBV5-1, the J call TRBJ1-1, with D perhaps TRBD1 (5 bases). CDR1 SGHRS and CDR2 YFSETQ come from the germline V gene. The CDR3 covers 15 residues. Trimming took 1 base from V and 0 from J, leaving 10 bases between them. The CDR3 loop is CASSLSTQVNTEAFF. CDR3 DNA: TGCGCCAGCAGCTTGTCAACACAGGTGAACACTGAAGCTTTCTTT.

This clone has only a few counts. CDR3 nucleotides: TGTGCCAGCTCCCGAGGGGGCCTGGGGGCTTTCTTT. Residues: CASSRGGLGAFF. This chain links TRBV3-1 (or the pseudogene TRBV3-2) with TRBJ1-1, with TRBD1 identical over 7 bases. V shed 8 bases, J shed 11 bases, and the junction held 11 bases outside the gene matches. The CDR3 is 12 amino acids. Germline values: CDR1 LGHDT, CDR2 YNNKEL (reference sequence).

V is TRBV6-5 and J is TRBJ2-1; 7 nucleotides agree with TRBD1. V lost 7 bases, J lost 0 bases, and 6 bases stayed unmatched. CDR3 length: 15 amino acids. The germline gives CDR1 MNHEY, CDR2 SVGAGI. CDR3 DNA sequence: TGTGCCAGCACCAGGACAGGAAGCTCCTACAATGAGCAGTTCTTC. Its protein is CASTRTGSSYNEQFF.

This CDR3 is CASSRSDTQYF. CDR3 DNA: TGTGCCAGTAGCCGTTCAGATACGCAGTATTTT. This chain links TRBV19 with TRBJ2-3; no clear D. Germline V gene lookup returns CDR1 LNHDA and CDR2 SQIVND (reference sequence). There are 11 residues in the CDR3. V shed 6 bases and J shed 4 bases, with 5 bases lying between them.

The chain has TRBV7-9 and TRBJ2-7; tentatively, D is TRBD1 (6 bases). V lost 6 bases, J lost 7 bases, and 10 bases lay in between. The CDR3 runs 11 residues. Germline assignment: CDR1 SEHNR and CDR2 FQNEAQ (reference sequence). CDR3 region: CASRSTGEQYF. The CDR3 DNA follows: TGTGCCAGCAGGTCAACAGGGGAGCAGTACTTC. Full variable domain (rest looked up from reference TRBV7-9 and TRBJ2-7): DTGVSQNPRHKITKRGQNVTFRCDPISEHNRLYWYRQTLGQGPEFLTYFQNEAQLEKSRLLSDRFSAERPKGSFSTLEIQRTEQGDSAMYLCASRSTGEQYFGPGTRLTVT.

The chain links TRBV10-3 to TRBJ2-1, with 7 bases identical to TRBD2. Germline values: CDR1 ENHRY, CDR2 SYGVKD. The V gene end was trimmed by 7 bases and the J gene end by 5 bases; junction bases not matched to a gene: 11. The CDR3 is 15 residues long. CDR3 amino acids: CAINPSGGPHNEQFF. CDR3 bases: TGTGCCATCAATCCTTCGGGAGGTCCCCACAATGAGCAGTTCTTC.

The V gene is TRBV5-4, the J gene TRBJ1-2; D gene unclear. V was shortened by 0 bases and J by 4 bases, with 4 bases between the two germline ends. Looked up from germline, CDR1 is SGHNT and CDR2 is YYREEE (reference sequence). The CDR3 extends over 12 amino acids. CDR3 coding DNA: TGTGCCAGCAGCTTGGAAGGCTATGGCTACACCTTC. Encoded protein: CASSLEGYGYTF.

The chain employs TRBV18 and TRBJ2-7; 8 nucleotides align to TRBD1. Per the germline V gene, CDR1 is KGHSH and CDR2 is LQKENI. V trimming: 4 bases; J trimming: 6 bases; junction bases outside the gene matches: 14. The CDR3 loop spans 16 amino acids. CDR3 region: CASSLAPGQARREQYF. The CDR3 nucleotides are TGTGCCAGCTCACTAGCGCCGGGACAGGCTAGGCGCGAGCAGTACTTC.

The V call is TRBV5-4, the J call TRBJ2-2; 10 nucleotides align to TRBD2. Germline trimming cut 0 bases from V and 7 bases from J; bases unmatched to any gene: 3. This CDR3 region has 15 residues. Germline CDR1 and CDR2: SGHNT and YYREEE (reference sequence). The CDR3 coding sequence is TGTGCCAGCAGCTTGGCTAGCGGGAGTGTCGGGGAGCTGTTTTTT. It is translated as CASSLASGSVGELFF.

This clone was found once. The rearrangement uses TRBV6-6 and TRBJ2-7; D uncertain. Looked up from germline, CDR1 is MNHNY and CDR2 is SVGAGI (reference sequence). The ends were cut back, 2 bases at V and 4 bases at J, with 12 bases in the middle. CDR3 length: 14 residues. CDR3 residues: CASSYGVLLYEQYF. In nucleotides, the CDR3 is TGTGCCAGCAGTTACGGGGTTCTTTTGTACGAGCAGTACTTC.

The chain links TRBV12-3 or TRBV12-4 to TRBJ2-3, with D tentatively TRBD1 or TRBD2 (5 bases each). V was pared by 1 base and J by 6 bases, with 8 bases between. The CDR3 loop spans 13 amino acids. The CDR3 protein is CASSLGGRDTQYF. In nucleotides, the CDR3 is TGTGCCAGCAGTTTAGGGGGACGCGATACGCAGTATTTT.

The V gene is TRBV6-5, the J gene TRBJ1-5; TRBD1 aligns across 7 bases. The CDR3 covers 15 residues. The V segment lost 6 bases and the J segment 6 bases; nucleotides outside the gene matches: 11. Germline lookup yields CDR1 MNHEY and CDR2 SVGAGI. The CDR3: CASRWEQGVGQPQHF. The CDR3 DNA reads as TGTGCCAGCAGGTGGGAGCAGGGGGTGGGTCAGCCCCAGCATTTT.

This clone was found once. The J gene is TRBJ2-7, the V gene TRBV19, with a tentative D call TRBD1 (6 bases). Germline assignment: CDR1 LNHDA and CDR2 SQIVND (reference sequence). Trimming left V 2 bases short and J 6 bases short, with 14 bases between. This CDR3 is 14 amino acids long. The CDR3 DNA reads TGTGCCAGTAGTATATCTCAGGGGATCTCCGAGCAGTACTTC. It yields the protein CASSISQGISEQYF.

The chain combines TRBV9 with TRBJ2-5, with TRBD2 as a possible D gene (5 bases). This CDR3 has 15 amino acids. V lost 4 bases and J lost 1, with 14 bases in between. CDR1 and CDR2 from the germline V gene are SGDLS and YYNGEE. The CDR3 reads CASSPGSVRQETQYF. CDR3 in DNA: TGTGCCAGCAGCCCCGGTAGCGTGCGCCAAGAGACCCAGTACTTC.

This chain joins TRBV12-5 and TRBJ2-5; D is ambiguous. V dropped 4 bases and J dropped 1 base, with 4 bases sitting between them. The CDR3 extends over 12 amino acids. Germline CDR1 reads LGHNT; CDR2 reads FRNRAP. The CDR3 here is CASGSAQETQYF. Written as DNA, the CDR3 is TGTGCTAGTGGTTCCGCCCAAGAGACCCAGTACTTC.

The V gene is TRBV4-1, the J gene TRBJ2-5, with no clear D. The length of the CDR3 is 13 residues. Trimming took 4 bases from V and 5 from J, leaving 11 bases between them. Per the germline V gene, CDR1 is MGHRA and CDR2 is YSYEKL. The CDR3 here is CASSRIPVETQYF. The CDR3 DNA is TGCGCCAGCAGCCGAATCCCAGTGGAGACCCAGTACTTC.

V gene TRBV28 combines with J gene TRBJ1-4; the D gene is possibly TRBD1 (6 bases). V was trimmed by 6 bases and J by 7 bases, leaving 18 bases between them. The CDR3 has 15 amino acids. CDR1 is MDHEN and CDR2 is SYDVKM in the germline V gene. CDR3 DNA: TGTGCCAGCAGCCGCACAGGGAGGAGCGGTGAAAAACTGTTTTTT. Translation: CASSRTGRSGEKLFF.

V is TRBV28 and J is TRBJ1-2; 9 nucleotides agree with TRBD1. After removal of 2 bases from V and 2 bases from J, the junction contained 6 bases not matched to a gene. The CDR3 runs to 16 residues. CDR1 and CDR2 from the germline V gene are MDHEN and SYDVKM. The CDR3 here is CASSLGGTGSNYGYTF. For the CDR3, the DNA is TGTGCCAGCAGTTTAGGCGGGACAGGGTCAAACTATGGCTACACCTTC.